Sequencing of this TCR beta chain was carried out in a study of spatial heterogeneity in lung cancer (dated by TCRdb to the late 2010s). Describing the broader study: Donors were under 95 patients with early-stage, untreated non-small cell lung cancer from the lung TRACERx cohort. Follow-up PBMC samples were sequenced whenever available, and the median time to follow-up was 2 to 3 years after resection. Beta-chain transcripts were consistently detected in greater numbers than alpha-chain transcripts, which likely reflected higher beta-chain transcript abundance. In the raw uncorrected reads, each unique combination of TCR and UMI appeared more than ten times on average. In non-small cell lung cancer, the study quantitatively compared TCR alpha and beta repertoires across several tumor regions, matched nontumor lung, and blood. Nonsynonymous mutation counts, determined by whole-exome sequencing of tumor tissue, were related to features of the TCR repertoire. Both alpha and beta chains were TCR-sequenced in samples taken at surgery, namely 220 tumor regions, roughly 64 matched nontumor lung samples and about 52 PBMC samples. Overall study results and their limits: Ubiquitous expanded tumor TCRs were found in blood more often at tumor resection than at routine follow-up. Comparisons of baseline and follow-up blood repertoires included only 11 to 15 patients. Additional single-cell paired TCR alpha and beta sequencing was considered necessary to confirm, at a functional level, the hypothesis that regional TCRs recognize regional mutations.

The CDR3 goes from the cysteine to the phenylalanine over 12 residues. The only DNA kept is the CDR3, 36 bases in frame from the first base. Relative to germline, V is 1 base shorter and J is 3 bases shorter, with 1 base between their ends. The germline V gene provides CDR1 SGHTA and CDR2 FQGTGA. The sample's time point label, decoded: blood at routine non-recurrence follow-up after resection. TCR sequencing used whole RNA extracted from tumor and nontumor lung tissue, or from cryopreserved PBMC samples, without cell sorting. Only patients for whom sufficient RNA was available from at least two tumor regions were selected for TCR sequencing. This clonotype was picked up many times. Its binding antigen is unknown. Within one base of it there is no much larger clone, and no base qualities were kept. Library prep was done by 5' RACE. TCRdb shows the sequencer as NextSeq 500. To allow correction of PCR and sequencing errors, the TCR library protocol tagged every TCR cDNA molecule with a unique molecular identifier. The study's processing was this. TCR identification, UMI-based error correction and CDR3 extraction were all carried out with Decombinator tools. TCRs above a frequency of 2 per 1,000, corresponding to the top 1% of the tumor frequency distribution, were defined as expanded. Renyi diversity was computed with the R vegan package after each repertoire had been subsampled 100 times to 5,000 TCRs. To build CDR3 similarity networks, amino acid triplet string-kernel similarity was used, and CDR3s were connected when their pairwise similarity was above 0.82. The public reads were run again by TCRdb, first through fastp at Q25 and then through MiXCR, and only productive beta chains were kept. Every CDR3 protein is listed once, alongside the most common genes and DNA of its rows. These V and J calls rely on TCRdb rather than the paper's analysis. The sample table lists under 20,000 distinct CDR3 sequences, approximately 9.1% of them with a count of one. The ten biggest clones cover 36% of the sample.

The chain was built from TRBV7-3 and TRBJ1-3; a confident D gene designation cannot be given. The sample here was PBMCs, taken at follow-up. The TCR comes from a female donor with early-stage non-small cell lung cancer. The nucleotides are TGTGCCAGCAGCTTAAGTGGAAACACCATATATTTT. Translated, this is CASSLSGNTIYF.